This is a list of T cell receptor beta chains from one sample in a study of response to subunit inactivated influenza vaccine. TCRdb redid the calling of the RT-PCR reads with MiXCR, one entry per CDR3 protein. This sample has 500,000 to 700,000 distinct CDR3 sequences, with around 25% found just once. These data are also associated with another study on T cells expressing NK-cell markers.

This material consisted of CD4+ T cells sorted from PBMCs, taken about 12 days after vaccination. These receptors came from a man in his fifties who received an inactivated influenza vaccine. Both conserved end residues are part of each CDR3. D genes are given only for firm matches.

d_call: .; v_call: TRBV29-1; j_call: TRBJ2-1; cdr3_length: 14; cdr3_aa: CSVVRAESYNEQFF
d_call: .; v_call: TRBV29-1; j_call: TRBJ2-7; cdr3_length: 11; cdr3_aa: CSVVTGFEQYF
d_call: .; v_call: TRBV6-5; j_call: TRBJ2-5; cdr3_length: 15; cdr3_aa: CASGYDTAWSETQYF
d_call: TRBD1; v_call: TRBV6-2/TRBV6-3; j_call: TRBJ2-3; cdr3_length: 14; cdr3_aa: CASKGDRAIHTQYF
d_call: TRBD1; v_call: TRBV7-8; j_call: TRBJ2-5; cdr3_length: 14; cdr3_aa: CASRRRDRKETQYF
d_call: .; v_call: TRBV12-3/TRBV12-4; j_call: TRBJ2-7; cdr3_length: 14; cdr3_aa: CASSYRTTLYEQYF
d_call: .; v_call: TRBV9; j_call: TRBJ1-5; cdr3_length: 14; cdr3_aa: CASSVDDGNQPQHF
d_call: .; v_call: TRBV4-2; j_call: TRBJ2-1; cdr3_length: 17; cdr3_aa: CASSQEISGSSYNEQFF
d_call: .; v_call: TRBV6-2/TRBV6-3; j_call: TRBJ1-4; cdr3_length: 16; cdr3_aa: CASSYDPGKPNEKLFF
d_call: .; v_call: TRBV20-1; j_call: TRBJ2-1; cdr3_length: 13; cdr3_aa: CSAERPGYNEQFF
d_call: .; v_call: TRBV7-2; j_call: TRBJ2-2; cdr3_length: 14; cdr3_aa: CASSSDSGPGELFF
d_call: TRBD1; v_call: TRBV12-3/TRBV12-4; j_call: TRBJ1-6; cdr3_length: 13; cdr3_aa: CASRQGYNSPLHF
d_call: .; v_call: TRBV12-3/TRBV12-4; j_call: TRBJ1-4; cdr3_length: 12; cdr3_aa: CASSRTQGGLFF
d_call: TRBD2; v_call: TRBV28; j_call: TRBJ2-1; cdr3_length: 13; cdr3_aa: CASSPGLAVTHFF
d_call: .; v_call: TRBV14; j_call: TRBJ1-5; cdr3_length: 13; cdr3_aa: CASSLGPNQPQHF
d_call: TRBD1; v_call: TRBV12-3/TRBV12-4; j_call: TRBJ2-1; cdr3_length: 15; cdr3_aa: CASGLGSRGSNEQFF
d_call: .; v_call: TRBV5-1; j_call: TRBJ2-3; cdr3_length: 15; cdr3_aa: CASSLDGVGTDTQYF
d_call: TRBD2; v_call: TRBV15; j_call: TRBJ2-5; cdr3_length: 15; cdr3_aa: CATSREPLAVETQYF
d_call: TRBD1; v_call: TRBV7-2; j_call: TRBJ2-3; cdr3_length: 12; cdr3_aa: CASSERDRVEYF
d_call: TRBD2; v_call: TRBV6-2/TRBV6-3; j_call: TRBJ2-3; cdr3_length: 17; cdr3_aa: CASSRPGLAGEADTQYF
d_call: .; v_call: TRBV29-1; j_call: TRBJ2-3; cdr3_length: 14; cdr3_aa: CSVGWERESDTQYF
d_call: TRBD2; v_call: TRBV12-3/TRBV12-4; j_call: TRBJ2-3; cdr3_length: 15; cdr3_aa: CASSLALAGVDTQYF
d_call: TRBD2; v_call: TRBV12-3/TRBV12-4; j_call: TRBJ2-3; cdr3_length: 15; cdr3_aa: CASSLGLAGDSTQYF
d_call: TRBD1; v_call: TRBV29-1; j_call: TRBJ2-5; cdr3_length: 15; cdr3_aa: CSVDSGQGRGETQYF
d_call: .; v_call: TRBV6-1; j_call: TRBJ2-7; cdr3_length: 14; cdr3_aa: CASSAWDSAGEQYF
d_call: .; v_call: TRBV7-7; j_call: TRBJ2-2; cdr3_length: 15; cdr3_aa: CASSPTGTNTGELFF